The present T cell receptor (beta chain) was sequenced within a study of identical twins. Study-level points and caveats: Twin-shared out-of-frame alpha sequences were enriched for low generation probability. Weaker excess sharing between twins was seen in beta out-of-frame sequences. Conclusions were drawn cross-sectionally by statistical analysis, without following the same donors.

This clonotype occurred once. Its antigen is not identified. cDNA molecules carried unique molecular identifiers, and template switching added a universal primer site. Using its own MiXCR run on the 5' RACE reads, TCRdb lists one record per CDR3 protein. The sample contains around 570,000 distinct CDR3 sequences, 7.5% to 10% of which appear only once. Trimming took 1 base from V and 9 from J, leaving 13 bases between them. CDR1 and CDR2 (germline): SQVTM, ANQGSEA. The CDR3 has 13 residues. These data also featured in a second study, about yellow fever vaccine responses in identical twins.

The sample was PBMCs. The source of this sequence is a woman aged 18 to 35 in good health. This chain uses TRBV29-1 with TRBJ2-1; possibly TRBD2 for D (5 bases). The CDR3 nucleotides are TGCAGCGTTGAAGCCCCTAGCCTCATTGAGCAGTTCTTC. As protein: CSVEAPSLIEQFF.